What follows describes a single TCR delta chain. Its antigen is still unknown. This CDR3 spans 23 amino acids. V lost 1 base, J lost 0 bases, and 33 bases lay in between. Germline V lookup: CDR1 TSWWSYY, CDR2 QGS. This record belongs to a study of Vδ1+ human thymocytes. Findings of the study overall: In the thymus, TRG and TRD repertoires looked highly polyclonal with Gaussian CDR3 lengths. Approximately 20% of thymic delta-chain sequences were Vdelta2, with few Vdelta3, unlike blood Vdelta1+ controls. Donors shared many TRG clonotypes but few TRD clonotypes.

RNA was extracted from the cells and then reverse transcribed. The CDR3 regions were amplified by multiplex PCR from V-gene primers to a constant-region primer. TCRdb processed the multiplex PCR reads again with the CATT caller. The profile covers 50,000 to 75,000 delta-chain clones, with less than 15% appearing a single time and 0.3% to 0.5% taken by the ten largest. Thymocytes were sorted as CD3+ TCRVdelta1+ TCRVdelta2- after alphabeta T cell depletion. Vdelta1+ thymocyte sorts reached between roughly 98% and 99.6% purity. The clonotype originates from a girl under two years old who had congenital heart surgery. The sequencing input was Vdelta1+ gamma-delta thymocytes from the thymus. Subset meaning: FACS-sorted CD3+ TCRalphabeta- TCRVdelta1+ TCRVdelta2- thymocytes. The chain employs TRDV1 and TRDJ1, with D perhaps being TRDD2 or TRDD3 (6 bases each). The CDR3 here is CALGEHRPTGQLGGLTYTDKLIF. CDR3 nucleotide sequence: TGTGCTCTTGGGGAACATCGTCCTACGGGGCAACTGGGTGGACTTACGTACACCGATAAACTCATCTTT.